This T cell receptor (beta chain) stems from a study of T cells in localized non-small cell lung cancer. With V trimmed by 3 bases and J by 10 bases, 9 bases remained unmatched. In germline, CDR1 is SGHNT, CDR2 YENEEA. The CDR3 contains 15 residues. Produced via immunoSEQ multiplex PCR; TCRdb's table is partial and in-frame only. Of some 1,600 clones listed, around 26% were seen once; the top ten hold approximately 19%. The chain combines TRBV11-3 with TRBJ2-1; the match to TRBD2 covers 10 bases. Sequences were derived from lung tumor tissue, sampled before any cancer treatment. This sequence was found in a man between 40 and 75 years old with stage I lung adenocarcinoma. CDR3: CASSFHLAGVGEQFF. The DNA for the CDR3 is TGTGCCAGCAGCTTCCATCTAGCGGGAGTGGGAGAGCAGTTCTTC.